A single sample gave rise to the 30 T cell receptor beta chains below, sequenced in a study of T cell repertoires in cytomegalovirus infection. In TCRdb, the reads were re-called with MiXCR into one record per CDR3 protein. The sample shows around 450,000 distinct CDR3 sequences, around 32% of them seen only once. The sequenced sample consisted of PBMCs. These receptors all come from a human donor in good health (CMV status not recorded). Some clones in this sample may be carry-over from other donors' samples.

This rearrangement joins TRBV20-1 to TRBJ1-1; possibly TRBD1 for D (6 bases). Germline V gene sequence: CDR1 DFQATT, CDR2 SNEGSKA (reference sequence). The ends were cut back, 7 bases at V and 6 bases at J, with 15 bases in the middle. The CDR3 is made up of 12 amino acids. CDR3 coding DNA: TGCAGTGAAAGCCGGACAGTCGCTGAAGCTTTCTTT. It specifies CSESRTVAEAFF.

A few counts support this clonotype. This chain links TRBV10-2 with TRBJ2-1, with 7 bases lining up with TRBD2. V trimming: 4 bases; J trimming: 4 bases; junction bases outside the gene matches: 13. Germline-derived CDR1 and CDR2 are WSHSY and SAAADI. This CDR3 region has 17 residues. As DNA, the CDR3 is TGCGCCAGCAGTGTGGGGGGGTGGGCTACCTCTTACAATGAGCAGTTCTTC. Protein product: CASSVGGWATSYNEQFF.

This clonotype was picked up a small number of times. The chain links TRBV2 to TRBJ2-7; 10 nucleotides line up with TRBD2. CDR1 is SNHLY, CDR2 FYNNEI, per germline. V trimming: 2 bases; J trimming: 6 bases; junction bases outside the gene matches: 13. This CDR3 region has 17 residues. This chain's CDR3 is CASSEFPAGGQRCEQYF. The CDR3 coding sequence is TGTGCCAGCAGTGAATTTCCAGCGGGGGGGCAACGGTGCGAGCAGTACTTC.

The J gene is TRBJ1-2, the V gene TRBV12-3 or TRBV12-4, with TRBD1 matching over 7 bases. The V segment lost 5 bases and the J segment 4 bases; nucleotides outside the gene matches: 4. CDR3 length equals 13 residues. The CDR3 DNA reads as TGTGCCAGCAGTGCGACAGGGTCCTATGGCTACACCTTC. This encodes CASSATGSYGYTF.

This clonotype was seen more than once but under ten times. The chain carries TRBV13 and TRBJ2-5, with 7 nucleotides matching TRBD1. The V segment lost 5 bases and the J segment 2 bases; nucleotides outside the gene matches: 5. Germline V lookup: CDR1 PRHDT, CDR2 FYEKMQ (reference sequence). The CDR3 spans 14 residues. CDR3 residues: CASSPRTGQETQYF. The CDR3 nucleotides read TGTGCCAGCAGCCCCCGGACAGGTCAAGAGACCCAGTACTTC.

There are a few counts of this clonotype. This chain uses TRBV12-3 or TRBV12-4 with TRBJ1-4; D gene unclear. Between the trimmed V and J ends, which lost 3 bases and 8 bases, there was a span of 7 bases. CDR3 length equals 12 residues. This chain's CDR3 is CASSLDREKLFF. In DNA, the CDR3 is TGTGCCAGCAGTTTGGACCGCGAAAAACTGTTTTTT.

This clonotype was observed at least ten times. The chain employs TRBV6-1 and TRBJ1-3, with D maybe TRBD1 (5 bases). Germline assignment: CDR1 MNHNS and CDR2 SASEGT. Trimming removed 5 bases at V and 0 bases at J, with 14 bases between. The CDR3 loop spans 16 amino acids. In DNA, the CDR3 is TGTGCCAGCAGTTCGATGACAGAGAGCTCTGGAAACACCATATATTTT. As protein: CASSSMTESSGNTIYF.

Ten or more counts support this clonotype. J is TRBJ2-5 and V is TRBV6-1, with a possible D match to TRBD1 (9 bases). CDR3 length: 16 amino acids. With 6 bases removed from V and 2 bases from J, the gap between germline ends came to 19 bases. CDR1 is MNHNS, CDR2 SASEGT, per germline. The DNA for the CDR3 is TGTGCCAGCAGCCGCGGGGGGACAGGGTGGCAAGAGACCCAGTACTTC. Residues: CASSRGGTGWQETQYF.

This clonotype came up a few times. The chain joins TRBV11-1 to TRBJ2-2, with D tentatively TRBD1 (5 bases). Trimming took 3 bases from V and 2 from J, leaving 10 bases between them. This CDR3 has 15 amino acids. CDR1 is SGHAT, CDR2 FQDESV, per germline (reference sequence). The CDR3 DNA is TGTGCCAGCAGCTTGGGAAGGGGCAACACCGGGGAGCTGTTTTTT. Protein sequence: CASSLGRGNTGELFF.

This clonotype has only a few counts. The rearrangement joins TRBV28 to TRBJ2-5; a weak D match, TRBD2 (6 bases). CDR3 length: 18 amino acids. In germline, CDR1 is MDHEN, CDR2 SYDVKM. V gave up 5 bases and J gave up 9 bases, with 31 bases separating them. The CDR3 loop is CASSLMGPGDRTGWAQYF. The CDR3 bases are TGTGCCAGCAGTCTTATGGGTCCGGGGGACCGGACCGGGTGGGCCCAGTACTTC. Full variable domain (rest looked up from reference TRBV28 and TRBJ2-5): DVKVTQSSRYLVKRTGEKVFLECVQDMDHENMFWYRQDPGLGLRLIYFSYDVKMKEKGDIPEGYSVSREKKERFSLILESASTNQTSMYLCASSLMGPGDRTGWAQYFGPGTRLLVL.

The table lists this clonotype with a few counts. CDR3 loop: CASSSRESTEAFF. CDR3 DNA: TGTGCCAGCAGTTCCAGGGAGTCCACTGAAGCTTTCTTT. This sequence joins TRBV12-3 or TRBV12-4 and TRBJ1-1; D may be TRBD1 (5 bases). Trimming removed 4 bases from V and 4 bases from J, with 10 bases in between. The CDR3 totals 13 residues.

This clonotype was found a few times. The gene calls are TRBV2 and TRBJ1-4, with D unresolved. The germline V gene encodes CDR1 SNHLY and CDR2 FYNNEI. Trimming took off 8 bases at V and 7 bases at J, with 11 bases between the two ends. The CDR3 runs 12 residues. The CDR3 DNA reads as TGTGCCAGCTTTTCGGGGTTTGAAAAACTGTTTTTT. This gives the protein CASFSGFEKLFF.

The chain recombines TRBV4-3 with TRBJ2-2; unclear D gene. V was pared by 0 bases and J by 7 bases, with 12 bases between. There are 15 residues in the CDR3. Germline CDR1 LGHNA, CDR2 YSLEER. This chain's CDR3 is CASSQELGIGGELFF. CDR3 coding DNA: TGCGCCAGCAGCCAAGAACTGGGGATTGGCGGGGAGCTGTTTTTT.

This clonotype has only a few counts. The chain combines TRBV14 with TRBJ1-1; D unclear. V lost 4 bases and J 1 base, leaving 13 bases between the germline ends. Germline values: CDR1 SGHDN, CDR2 FVKESK. The CDR3 has 15 residues. The CDR3 bases are TGTGCCAGCAGCCGAAAGGAGGTTGCGAACACTGAAGCTTTCTTT. Translated, it gives CASSRKEVANTEAFF.

The chain links TRBV24-1 to TRBJ2-5; no firm D call. This CDR3 has 13 amino acids. The ends were cut back, 4 bases at V and 4 bases at J, with 9 bases in the middle. Germline CDR1 is KGHDR and CDR2 is SFDVKD. The CDR3 nucleotides read TGTGCCACCAGTGACCTCAGCAGAGAGACCCAGTACTTC. Its protein product is CATSDLSRETQYF.

V usage is TRBV20-1 and J usage is TRBJ1-1; D is unclear. Germline lookup yields CDR1 DFQATT and CDR2 SNEGSKA (reference sequence). CDR3 length: 17 residues. Trimming stripped 1 base from V and 1 base from J, with 19 bases between. The CDR3 is CSARALVAERGNTEAFF. In nucleotides, the CDR3 is TGCAGTGCTAGAGCCCTCGTGGCGGAACGTGGGAACACTGAAGCTTTCTTT.

This clonotype has at least ten counts. DNA of the CDR3: TGTGCCAGCAGCTATGGACAGGGAGGATCCTACGAGCAGTACTTC. Translated, it gives CASSYGQGGSYEQYF. The V gene is TRBV7-9, the J gene TRBJ2-7; TRBD1 matches 8 bases. The V gene's germline CDR1 is SEHNR and CDR2 FQNEAQ (reference sequence). J gave up 1 base and V 4 bases, and 6 bases lay outside the gene matches. The CDR3 sequence is 15 residues long. Filled out from reference TRBV7-9 and TRBJ2-7, the complete variable domain reads DTGVSQNPRHKITKRGQNVTFRCDPISEHNRLYWYRQTLGQGPEFLTYFQNEAQLEKSRLLSDRFSAERPKGSFSTLEIQRTEQGDSAMYLCASSYGQGGSYEQYFGPGTRLTVT.

This clonotype has a handful of counts. The chain is built from TRBV4-1 and TRBJ1-6; 7 positions match TRBD1. The CDR3 is 18 residues long. The junction had 10 bases not matched to a gene; V was cut back by 0 bases and J by 5 bases. Germline V gene sequence: CDR1 MGHRA, CDR2 YSYEKL. CDR3 residues: CASSQEDRALGNNSPLHF. The CDR3 DNA sequence: TGCGCCAGCAGCCAAGAAGACAGGGCGTTGGGGAATAATTCACCCCTCCACTTT.

J is TRBJ2-3 and V is TRBV6-5; TRBD1 is a possible D gene (6 bases). Trimming pared 0 bases from V and 0 bases from J, leaving 7 bases between. Per germline, CDR1 MNHEY and CDR2 SVGAGI. This CDR3 comprises 15 residues. The CDR3 region is CASSYSGTSTDTQYF. In DNA form, the CDR3 reads TGTGCCAGCAGTTACTCAGGGACAAGCACAGATACGCAGTATTTT.

This clonotype was recorded at least ten times. This chain connects TRBV7-2 to TRBJ1-6; D ambiguous. CDR1 and CDR2 (germline): SGHTA, FQGNSA. The CDR3 length is 16 residues. The ends were cut back, 1 base at V and 0 bases at J, with 7 bases in the middle. CDR3 region: CASSLGSSSYNSPLHF. The CDR3 region has the DNA TGTGCCAGCAGCTTAGGCAGTAGCTCCTATAATTCACCCCTCCACTTT.

This chain connects TRBV30 to TRBJ2-7, with TRBD1 identical over 10 bases. V lost 3 bases, J lost 5 bases, and 7 bases stayed unmatched. The length of the CDR3 is 14 residues. Germline CDR1 GTSNPN, CDR2 SVGIG (reference sequence). The CDR3 here is CAWSAGTGVDEQYF. CDR3 sequence (DNA): TGTGCCTGGAGCGCCGGGACAGGGGTTGACGAGCAGTACTTC.

The chain employs TRBV7-2 and TRBJ1-4, with D tentatively TRBD1 (5 bases). V shed 1 base and J shed 7 bases, with 16 bases lying between them. The length of the CDR3 is 16 residues. Germline V CDR1 and CDR2: SGHTA, FQGNSA. CDR3 DNA: TGTGCCAGCAGCTTAGGGTTTGGGGGGAGTAGTGAAAAACTGTTTTTT. Translating it yields CASSLGFGGSSEKLFF.

This clonotype came up a few times. J is TRBJ2-2 and V is TRBV4-3; no reliable D call. Trimming removed 1 base from V and 0 bases from J, with 6 bases in between. Per the germline V gene, CDR1 is LGHNA and CDR2 is YSLEER. The CDR3 is 15 residues long. CDR3 protein: CASSQVYPNTGELFF. CDR3 in DNA: TGCGCCAGCAGCCAAGTTTACCCGAACACCGGGGAGCTGTTTTTT.

V gene TRBV28 combines with J gene TRBJ1-2, with 11 bases that match TRBD1. This CDR3 spans 16 amino acids. Trimming took 5 bases from V and 1 from J; bases not matched to a gene: 6. The germline CDR1 and CDR2 sequences are MDHEN and SYDVKM. DNA of the CDR3: TGTGCCAGCAGTGGGACAGGGGGTCCCCTTAACTATGGCTACACCTTC. Translated: CASSGTGGPLNYGYTF.

The chain couples TRBV7-9 to TRBJ1-6, with D maybe TRBD1 (5 bases). CDR3 length: 14 residues. The germline CDR1 and CDR2 sequences are SEHNR and FQNEAQ (reference sequence). Trimming removed 3 bases at V and 9 bases at J, with 12 bases between. This CDR3 reads CASSFRQGGSPLHF. In nucleotides, the CDR3 is TGTGCCAGCAGCTTTCGCCAGGGTGGTTCACCCCTCCACTTT.

On this clonotype itself: Germline is not matched at one junction end, which may reflect a read error. This rearrangement joins TRBV2 to TRBJ1-5, with D perhaps TRBD1 (6 bases). There are 13 residues in the CDR3. Germline CDR1 is SNHLY and CDR2 is FYNNEI. CDR3 nucleotide sequence: TGTGCCGGAGGGGGGAATAGCAATCAGCCCAAGCATTTT. Protein product: CAGGGNSNQPKHF.

Ten or more counts support this clonotype. This sequence joins TRBV7-2 and TRBJ1-3, with D hard to call. Germline-derived CDR1 and CDR2 are SGHTA and FQGNSA. CDR3 length equals 15 residues. Trimming pared 6 bases from V and 4 bases from J, leaving 16 bases between. CDR3 sequence (DNA): TGTGCCAGCAGGAGGACCATAGTGGAGGGAAACACCATATATTTT. Its translation is CASRRTIVEGNTIYF.

This chain joins TRBV12-3 or TRBV12-4 and TRBJ1-1; 8 positions agree with TRBD1. This CDR3 is built from 15 residues. CDR3 DNA sequence: TGTGCGGCCGGGGGGACAGGTGCTTTGAACACTGAAGCTTTCTTT. Its protein product is CAAGGTGALNTEAFF.

This clonotype was detected a few times. The gene calls are TRBV6-6 and TRBJ2-3; 10 bases match TRBD2. The V segment lost 5 bases and the J segment 6 bases; nucleotides outside the gene matches: 11. The germline V gene encodes CDR1 MNHNY and CDR2 SVGAGI (reference sequence). This CDR3 has 16 residues. CDR3 DNA: TGTGCCAGCAGTCTACAAAGCGGGGGGGGTCGGGATACGCAGTATTTT. Amino acid sequence: CASSLQSGGGRDTQYF.

This clonotype was counted between two and nine times. V and J are TRBV7-3 and TRBJ1-1; D unresolved. Germline CDR1 SGHTA, CDR2 FQGTGA. The CDR3 runs to 13 residues. The V and J ends lost 2 bases and 6 bases respectively, with 10 bases between them. CDR3 bases: TGTGCCAGCAGCTTAGAAGTGAGACCTGAAGCTTTCTTT. Its protein is CASSLEVRPEAFF.